Listed here are 24 T cell receptor beta chains from one sample, sequenced in a study of T-cell reconstitution after alpha-beta-depleted transplantation in children. Preparation of the TCRbeta library used unique molecular identifiers. Each CDR3 protein is one row after TCRdb ran MiXCR on the PCR reads. Found here are approximately 980,000 distinct CDR3 sequences, roughly 29% of them singletons; the top ten hold about 28%. This material consisted of PBMCs, mostly from graft donor cells, taken 360 days after TCRalphabeta/CD19-depleted stem cell transplant. The source of these receptors is a boy younger than two who had a stem cell transplant for SCID, so the T cells may come from the graft donor.

The chain employs TRBV4-1 and TRBJ1-1; D uncertain. Germline values: CDR1 MGHRA, CDR2 YSYEKL. The CDR3 contains 16 residues. V gave up 2 bases and J gave up 1 base, with 14 bases separating them. The CDR3, as DNA: TGCGCCAGCAGCCAACCAATACGCGGGAAGAACACTGAAGCTTTCTTT. Protein sequence: CASSQPIRGKNTEAFF.

This clonotype turned up a few times. This may arise from a read error, as a much more abundant clone is one base away. The V call is TRBV4-3, the J call TRBJ2-7; D not certain. Germline lookup yields CDR1 LGHNA and CDR2 YSLEER. The length of the CDR3 is 14 residues. Deletions cut 0 bases from V and 0 bases from J, with 6 bases between. CDR3 sequence (DNA): TGCGCCAGCAGCCAAGATTACCGCTCCTACGAGCAGTACTTC. It translates to CASSQDYRSYEQYF.

This clonotype has only a few counts. This chain links TRBV14 with TRBJ2-3, with D uncertain. CDR3 length: 13 residues. Trimming pared 0 bases from V and 6 bases from J, leaving 7 bases between. Per germline, CDR1 SGHDN and CDR2 FVKESK. The CDR3 DNA sequence: TGTGCCAGCAGCCAAGACCTTATGGATACGCAGTATTTT. Amino acids: CASSQDLMDTQYF.

This clonotype was observed a few times. This chain joins TRBV5-1 and TRBJ2-5; possibly TRBD1 for D (6 bases). Germline CDR1 and CDR2: SGHRS and YFSETQ. Trimming shortened V by 4 bases and J by 1 base, and 11 bases separated the two germline ends. The length of the CDR3 is 14 residues. The CDR3 here is CASSPGQFQETQYF. DNA of the CDR3: TGCGCCAGCAGCCCCGGACAGTTCCAAGAGACCCAGTACTTC.

V and J are TRBV7-3 and TRBJ2-1; 11 bases line up with TRBD2. The CDR3 loop spans 16 amino acids. The germline gives CDR1 SGHTA, CDR2 FQGTGA. V lost 5 bases and J lost 3; bases outside the gene matches: 6. CDR3 loop: CASSLTSGNFYNEQFF. The CDR3 nucleotides are TGTGCCAGCAGCCTGACTAGCGGGAACTTCTACAATGAGCAGTTCTTC.

The chain employs TRBV6-1 and TRBJ2-3, with 11 bases aligning to TRBD2. The junction had 9 bases not matched to a gene; V was cut back by 6 bases and J by 1 base. The CDR3 runs to 17 residues. Per the germline V gene, CDR1 is MNHNS and CDR2 is SASEGT. CDR3 bases: TGTGCCAGCAGCCCTCAACCACTAGCGGGGGGCACAGATACGCAGTATTTT. Its protein is CASSPQPLAGGTDTQYF.

This clonotype was counted only a few times. The chain couples TRBV7-9 to TRBJ2-4, with D uncertain. The length of the CDR3 is 11 residues. CDR1 is SEHNR, CDR2 FQNEAQ, per germline (reference sequence). The V and J ends lost 5 bases and 6 bases respectively, with 5 bases between them. In nucleotides, the CDR3 is TGTGCCAGCAGCCCGGGAAACATTCAGTACTTC. It translates to CASSPGNIQYF.

This clonotype appeared a few times. DNA for the CDR3: TGTGCCATCAGTGATAACTCCTTGGAGACCCAGTACTTC. As protein: CAISDNSLETQYF. The chain has TRBV10-3 and TRBJ2-5; D is undetermined. The V gene's germline CDR1 is ENHRY and CDR2 SYGVKD. This CDR3 has 13 residues. Trimming left V 3 bases short and J 5 bases short, with 10 bases between.

The CDR3 DNA follows: TGTGCCAGTAGTATGTGGGGTAACAAGGGCACCTACAATGAGCAGTTCTTC. Translation: CASSMWGNKGTYNEQFF. V and J are TRBV19 and TRBJ2-1, with no clear D. The CDR3 has 17 amino acids. Germline CDR1 LNHDA, CDR2 SQIVND (reference sequence). The V gene lost 3 bases and the J gene lost 2 bases, with 17 bases spanning the gap.

This clonotype was seen ten or more times. The chain couples TRBV2 to TRBJ2-5, with D unresolved. V lost 4 bases to trimming and J lost 1 base, with 10 bases between them. CDR1 and CDR2 from the germline V gene are SNHLY and FYNNEI. The CDR3 totals 14 residues. The CDR3 sequence is CASSVGRAQETQYF. CDR3 DNA: TGTGCCAGCAGTGTAGGCAGAGCCCAAGAGACCCAGTACTTC.

This sequence joins TRBV10-3 and TRBJ2-1; tentatively, D is TRBD1 (5 bases). In germline, CDR1 is ENHRY, CDR2 SYGVKD. The CDR3 sequence is 15 residues long. Trimming cost V 3 bases and J 9 bases, with 18 bases left between them. CDR3 in amino acids: CAISEGAGSSSEQFF. The CDR3 coding sequence is TGTGCCATCAGTGAAGGAGCAGGGTCTTCCAGTGAGCAGTTCTTC.

This chain uses TRBV20-1 with TRBJ2-5, with 9 positions matching TRBD1. V was pared by 6 bases and J by 2 bases, with 4 bases of the junction left unmatched. Per germline, CDR1 DFQATT and CDR2 SNEGSKA (reference sequence). The length of the CDR3 is 13 residues. CDR3 bases: TGCAGTGCCCACGGGACAGGGCAAGAGACCCAGTACTTC. Translating it yields CSAHGTGQETQYF.

This clonotype was counted at least ten times. This chain links TRBV6-2 or TRBV6-3 with TRBJ2-2; no clear D. This CDR3 spans 14 amino acids. CDR1 is MNHEY and CDR2 is SVGEGT in the germline V gene. V was pared by 3 bases and J by 3 bases, with 8 bases between. CDR3 residues: CASSYFRDTGELFF. For the CDR3, the DNA is TGTGCCAGCAGTTATTTTAGGGACACCGGGGAGCTGTTTTTT.

The V call is TRBV6-5, the J call TRBJ2-2; D is perhaps TRBD1 (5 bases). Trimming removed 0 bases at V and 7 bases at J, with 15 bases between. Per germline, CDR1 MNHEY and CDR2 SVGAGI. This CDR3 has 16 residues. The CDR3 reads CASSYSGRVEVGELFF. As DNA, the CDR3 is TGTGCCAGCAGTTACTCGGGCAGGGTCGAAGTCGGGGAGCTGTTTTTT.

The rearrangement uses TRBV28 and TRBJ2-7; tentative D call: TRBD1 (6 bases). Germline loops: CDR1 MDHEN, CDR2 SYDVKM. The CDR3 covers 15 residues. V gave up 10 bases and J gave up 4 bases, with 23 bases separating them. For the CDR3, the DNA is TGTGCCATCGGCCCGGGACACCTCACCCTTTACGAGCAGTACTTC. Its protein is CAIGPGHLTLYEQYF.

This chain joins TRBV7-8 and TRBJ2-3; 7 bases line up with TRBD1. The CDR3 extends over 16 amino acids. Germline loops: CDR1 SGHVS, CDR2 FQNEAQ. The ends lost 2 bases at V and 4 bases at J; junction bases unmatched: 9. CDR3 sequence (DNA): TGTGCCAGCAGCTTAAGCCAGGGGGAACTCGCAGATACGCAGTATTTT. It encodes CASSLSQGELADTQYF. The full variable domain, its missing parts supplied by reference TRBV7-8 and TRBJ2-3, is GAGVSQSPRYKVAKRGQDVALRCDPISGHVSLFWYQQALGQGPEFLTYFQNEAQLDKSGLPSDRFFAERPEGSVSTLKIQRTQQEDSAVYLCASSLSQGELADTQYFGPGTRLTVL.

In DNA form, the CDR3 reads TGTGCCAGCATGAGGGACAGAGATCAGCCCCAGCATTTT. Amino acids: CASMRDRDQPQHF. The rearrangement links TRBV2 to TRBJ1-5; 7 positions agree with TRBD1. This CDR3 contains 13 residues. CDR1 is SNHLY, CDR2 FYNNEI, per germline. V shed 7 bases, J shed 5 bases, and the junction held 5 bases outside the gene matches.

The CDR3 nucleotides are TGTGCCAGCAGCCAAGTTGGGGAAAGGGCCGAGCAGTACTTC. Protein product: CASSQVGERAEQYF. The chain couples TRBV3-1 to TRBJ2-7; no clear D gene. Per the germline V gene, CDR1 is LGHDT and CDR2 is YNNKEL (reference sequence). CDR3 length: 14 residues. Trimming left V 1 base short and J 6 bases short, with 13 bases between.

V and J are TRBV7-9 and TRBJ2-7; D gene unclear. In germline, CDR1 is SEHNR, CDR2 FQNEAQ (reference sequence). Trimming removed 6 bases from V and 1 base from J, with 22 bases in between. CDR3 length: 17 amino acids. As DNA, the CDR3 is TGTGCCAGCAGTAACTCTTCCCCCTACTCCCCTTCCTACGAGCAGTACTTC. Its protein is CASSNSSPYSPSYEQYF.

The table lists this clonotype with a few counts. The chain carries TRBV9 and TRBJ2-1, with D uncertain. CDR3 size: 15 residues. CDR1 is SGDLS and CDR2 is YYNGEE in the germline V gene. V was clipped by 3 bases and J by 2 bases, with 12 bases between them. The CDR3 DNA sequence: TGTGCCAGCAGCGCCCAATCCGGAACCTACAATGAGCAGTTCTTC. Protein sequence: CASSAQSGTYNEQFF.

The chain recombines TRBV7-2 with TRBJ2-3; 14 bases match TRBD2. There are 16 residues in the CDR3. The germline V gene encodes CDR1 SGHTA and CDR2 FQGNSA. V was pared by 4 bases and J by 5 bases, with 5 bases of the junction left unmatched. The CDR3 loop is CASSSTSGGARDTQYF. The CDR3 coding sequence is TGTGCCAGCAGCTCGACTAGCGGGGGGGCAAGAGATACGCAGTATTTT.

The DNA for the CDR3 is TGTGCCAGCAGCGGAATATCCGAATGGCTCGGGGAGCTGTTTTTT. Its translation is CASSGISEWLGELFF. The genes are TRBV9 and TRBJ2-2; D gene ambiguous. Germline V gene lookup returns CDR1 SGDLS and CDR2 YYNGEE. Trimming took 3 bases from V and 7 from J, leaving 16 bases between them. The CDR3 runs 15 residues.

This chain links TRBV25-1 with TRBJ2-2, with D maybe TRBD2 (6 bases). This CDR3 region has 16 residues. Germline-derived CDR1 and CDR2 are MGHDK and SYGVNS. V dropped 1 base and J dropped 3 bases, with 12 bases sitting between them. CDR3 DNA sequence: TGTGCCAGCAGTGAATGGGGGGAGAGGGACACCGGGGAGCTGTTTTTT. Translated, it gives CASSEWGERDTGELFF.

This clonotype showed up just a few times. V gene TRBV28 combines with J gene TRBJ2-7, with TRBD1 matching 11 bases. Losses at the gene ends were 11 bases for V and 3 bases for J; bases not matched to a gene: 12. The CDR3 consists of 15 residues. From germline, CDR1 is MDHEN and CDR2 SYDVKM. The CDR3 bases are TGTGCCGGACGCTCTTCCGGGACAGGGGGCTACGAGCAGTACTTC. Translation: CAGRSSGTGGYEQYF.